Below are 6 T cell receptor beta chains sequenced from a single sample in a study of shared clonotypes between healthy human individuals (dated by TCRdb to 2020 to 2022). Preparation of the library involved the immunoSEQ multiplex PCR assay. This immuneACCESS table, as held by TCRdb, lists in-frame sequences with V and J called but not all clones. Of the missing ones, under half trace to an unresolved V gene in checked studies; the others have no known cause. The sample profile shows fewer than 3 million clones; 85% to 95% of them were found once. The ten largest clones capture more than 0.35% of the sample. Sample: naive CD4+ T cells from PBMCs. Read against the paper, the sample's cell subset or site label means: CD45RA+ positively selected. Source of these receptors: a man between 18 and 29 years old in good health. Some clones in this sample may be carry-over from other donors' samples.

The genes are TRBV5-1 and TRBJ2-5; 13 nucleotides match TRBD2. Trimming cost V 0 bases and J 4 bases; bases outside gene matches: 12. The CDR3 extends over 19 amino acids. The germline V gene encodes CDR1 SGHRS and CDR2 YFSETQ. Written as DNA, the CDR3 is TGCGCCAGCAGCTTGGAAGAAAGGACTAGCGGGAGAATGAGAGAGACCCAGTACTTC. It specifies CASSLEERTSGRMRETQYF.

The chain carries TRBV5-1 and TRBJ1-1, with D unclear. The CDR3 has 14 residues. The V end lost 4 bases, the J end lost 1 base, and 11 bases lay between the germline ends. Germline values: CDR1 SGHRS, CDR2 YFSETQ. The CDR3 loop reads CASSQRTANTEAFF. The CDR3, as DNA: TGCGCCAGCAGCCAACGGACCGCGAACACTGAAGCTTTCTTT.

This sequence joins TRBV28 and TRBJ1-1, with 7 positions matching TRBD1. Germline-derived CDR1 and CDR2 are MDHEN and SYDVKM. V was pared by 7 bases and J by 4 bases, with 9 bases of the junction left unmatched. The CDR3 sequence is 14 residues long. The CDR3: CASISQGRVTEAFF. In DNA, the CDR3 is TGTGCCAGCATTTCACAGGGGAGAGTCACTGAAGCTTTCTTT.

This clone was seen just once. CDR3 DNA sequence: TGTGCCAGCAGCCCGGGACAGGGGGCGAACACCGGGGAGCTGTTTTTT. The encoded protein is CASSPGQGANTGELFF. The rearrangement joins TRBV5-4 to TRBJ2-2, with 11 bases matching TRBD1. The junction had 2 bases not matched to a gene; V was cut back by 4 bases and J by 0 bases. This CDR3 comprises 16 residues. The germline V gene encodes CDR1 SGHNT and CDR2 YYREEE (reference sequence).

The chain joins TRBV9 to TRBJ2-7, with no clear D. Trimming stripped 4 bases from V and 2 bases from J, with 13 bases between. CDR3 size: 14 residues. Germline CDR1 reads SGDLS; CDR2 reads YYNGEE. The DNA for the CDR3 is TGTGCCAGCAGCCCCTCAGGTACCCCCTACGAGCAGTACTTC. Amino acid sequence: CASSPSGTPYEQYF.

The rearrangement uses TRBV5-1 and TRBJ2-3; tentative D call: TRBD1 (6 bases). V shed 4 bases and J shed 5 bases, with 11 bases lying between them. This CDR3 is 13 amino acids long. CDR1 is SGHRS and CDR2 is YFSETQ in the germline V gene. CDR3 sequence (DNA): TGCGCCAGCAGCCCACAGGGCGGAGATACGCAGTATTTT. Amino acids: CASSPQGGDTQYF.